A selection of T cell receptor beta chains follows, all from one sample in a study of OX40 agonist ivuxolimab in advanced cancers. Here immunoSEQ multiplex PCR was the method, and the copy in TCRdb shows in-frame clones only, minus some. The sample yields under 75,000 clones, 84% seen once. This specimen was CD4+ or CD8+ T cells sorted from blood, taken in a trial of the OX40 agonist ivuxolimab. Receptors were obtained from an adult with an advanced solid tumor such as melanoma, head and neck, liver or kidney cancer. Both conserved end residues are part of each CDR3. Each record gives: clone size, D gene, V gene, J gene, CDR3 DNA, CDR3 protein. D genes are given only for firm matches. Clone size, where shown, is once, few, many, or a class for clones that have expanded.

clone size: .
D gene: TRBD1
V gene: TRBV28
J gene: TRBJ2-7
CDR3 DNA: TGTGCCAGCAGTTTAGGGTTGGGACAGGGGTCCTACGAGCAGTACTTC
CDR3 protein: CASSLGLGQGSYEQYF

clone size: .
D gene: .
V gene: TRBV4-1
J gene: TRBJ1-4
CDR3 DNA: TGCGCCAGCAGCCAAGATCTTGGAACAACTAATGAAAAACTGTTTTTT
CDR3 protein: CASSQDLGTTNEKLFF

clone size: .
D gene: .
V gene: TRBV5-1
J gene: TRBJ1-3
CDR3 DNA: TGCGCCAGCAGCTCGGGCCCTGGAAACACCATATATTTT
CDR3 protein: CASSSGPGNTIYF

clone size: .
D gene: TRBD2
V gene: TRBV7-2
J gene: TRBJ2-1
CDR3 DNA: TGTGCCAGCAGCCGTAGCGGGGGACTAAATGAGCAGTGGTTCTTC
CDR3 protein: CASSRSGGLNEQWFF

clone size: .
D gene: .
V gene: TRBV2
J gene: TRBJ2-7
CDR3 DNA: TGTGCCAGCAGACTCAGGGGAGGGGCCGGAGAGTACTTC
CDR3 protein: CASRLRGGAGEYF

clone size: .
D gene: .
V gene: TRBV6-1
J gene: TRBJ2-6
CDR3 DNA: TGTGCCAGCATGAACCTACACTCTGGGGCCAACGTCCTGACTTTC
CDR3 protein: CASMNLHSGANVLTF

clone size: .
D gene: .
V gene: TRBV5-1
J gene: TRBJ2-7
CDR3 DNA: TGCGCCAGCAGATGGACGGAGCTTTCCTACGAGCAGTACTTC
CDR3 protein: CASRWTELSYEQYF

clone size: .
D gene: .
V gene: TRBV5-1
J gene: TRBJ2-1
CDR3 DNA: TGCGCCAGCAGCTTGGACAGGAACAATGAGCAGTTCTTC
CDR3 protein: CASSLDRNNEQFF

clone size: .
D gene: .
V gene: TRBV19
J gene: TRBJ1-5
CDR3 DNA: TGTGCCAGTAGTATAAGGACCCAGGCGTCGGGGCCCCAGCATTTT
CDR3 protein: CASSIRTQASGPQHF

clone size: .
D gene: .
V gene: TRBV7-2
J gene: TRBJ1-6
CDR3 DNA: TGTGCCAGCAGCTACAGGGTGAATGAATCACCCCTCCACTTT
CDR3 protein: CASSYRVNESPLHF

clone size: .
D gene: .
V gene: TRBV11-3
J gene: TRBJ2-5
CDR3 DNA: TGTGCCAGCAGCTTAGCGCGGGAACAAGAGACCCAGTACTTC
CDR3 protein: CASSLAREQETQYF

clone size: .
D gene: TRBD1
V gene: TRBV9
J gene: TRBJ1-1
CDR3 DNA: TGTGCCAGCAGCGCAGACCCAGGGGGCCGCCAAGCTTTCTTT
CDR3 protein: CASSADPGGRQAFF

clone size: .
D gene: .
V gene: TRBV9
J gene: TRBJ2-5
CDR3 DNA: TGTGCCAGCAGCGCCCGCGTCCAAGAGACCCAGTACTTC
CDR3 protein: CASSARVQETQYF

clone size: .
D gene: .
V gene: TRBV19
J gene: TRBJ2-1
CDR3 DNA: TGTGCCAGTAGTATAGATCAAAGGCTACACAATGAGCAGTTCTTC
CDR3 protein: CASSIDQRLHNEQFF

clone size: once
D gene: TRBD2
V gene: TRBV9
J gene: TRBJ2-5
CDR3 DNA: TGTGCCAGCAGCATATCCACGGGGACTAGCGGTACTCAAGAGACCCAGTACTTC
CDR3 protein: CASSISTGTSGTQETQYF